The sequence of this TCR beta chain was determined in a study of T cell clonality in common variable immunodeficiency. Findings and caveats of the study: CVID subjects shared fewer TCRbeta clones than healthy controls did. TCRbeta clonality was increased in CVID versus healthy controls. Reportedly, TCR beta sequences from common variable immunodeficiency showed fewer deletions and N-nucleotide insertions.

Clones were read by immunoSEQ multiplex PCR, and TCRdb kept only the in-frame ones, dropping some. In total the sample includes 25,000 to 30,000 clones, none of them seen once. Trimming stripped 5 bases from V and 6 bases from J, with 10 bases between. This CDR3 region has 13 residues. Germline V lookup: CDR1 SEHNR, CDR2 FQNEAQ (reference sequence). A remark on this clone: Its target is not known. The CDR3 end is not reached by the read, which stops 3 residues before it; the germline J gene fills it in.

The specimen sequenced was peripheral blood mononuclear cells. This clonotype originated in a human donor with common variable immunodeficiency. The V call is TRBV7-9, the J call TRBJ2-2; tentative D call: TRBD1 (6 bases). The CDR3 DNA, read in part, is TGTGCCAGCAGCATACAGGGCCCCGGGGAG. The encoded protein is CASSIQGPGE. The whole CDR3 protein is CASSIQGPGELFF.